Following are 32 T cell receptor beta chains from one sample sequenced in a study of Graves' ophthalmopathy and Graves' hyperthyroidism. CDR3 regions of TCR beta were amplified from RNA transcripts. The first round was an RT-PCR with HTBI primers, and the second round was a multiplex PCR. TCRdb used MiXCR to reprocess the multiplex PCR reads, holding one entry per CDR3 protein. There are 600,000 to 950,000 distinct CDR3 sequences in the sample; 40% occur only once, and about 40% lies in the top ten. Material for sequencing was peripheral blood. The receptors stem from an adult man with Graves' ophthalmopathy.

This clonotype has a count of ten or more. The chain has TRBV2 and TRBJ2-7; D is perhaps TRBD1 (6 bases). V lost 5 bases, J lost 7 bases, and 12 bases lay in between. The germline CDR1 and CDR2 sequences are SNHLY and FYNNEI. This CDR3 spans 12 amino acids. The CDR3 reads CASSRTAQEQYF. In DNA form, the CDR3 reads TGTGCCAGCAGTCGGACAGCCCAGGAGCAGTACTTC.

This chain connects TRBV20-1 to TRBJ2-7, with 9 bases identical to TRBD1. The V and J ends lost 6 bases and 4 bases, in that order; junction bases with no gene match: 10. This CDR3 region has 14 residues. Germline V gene lookup returns CDR1 DFQATT and CDR2 SNEGSKA (reference sequence). Here the CDR3 reads CSAPGTGLWYEQYF. CDR3 coding DNA: TGCAGTGCCCCCGGGACAGGGCTTTGGTACGAGCAGTACTTC.

The CDR3 nucleotides are TGCAGTGCTTCGACAGGGGACCAAGAGACCCAGTACTTC. Its translation: CSASTGDQETQYF. This rearrangement joins TRBV20-1 to TRBJ2-5; TRBD1 matches at 8 bases. The J segment lost 0 bases and the V segment lost 5 bases, leaving 2 bases of the junction unmatched. From germline, CDR1 is DFQATT and CDR2 SNEGSKA (reference sequence). The length of the CDR3 is 13 residues.

The V call is TRBV6-5, the J call TRBJ1-1, with a possible D match to TRBD1 (5 bases). Looked up from germline, CDR1 is MNHEY and CDR2 is SVGAGI. The CDR3 is 13 residues long. V was trimmed by 5 bases and J by 3 bases, leaving 10 bases between them. The CDR3 is CASSPGRYTEAFF. The CDR3 nucleotides are TGTGCCAGCAGTCCGGGACGCTACACTGAAGCTTTCTTT.

About this clonotype: With a much larger clone just one base away, this may be a read error. The rearrangement uses TRBV7-2 and TRBJ2-2; D might be TRBD2 (5 bases). Germline V gene lookup returns CDR1 SGHTA and CDR2 FQGNSA. The CDR3 loop spans 12 amino acids. The CDR3, as DNA: TGTGCCAGCAGCCCACGTGTCGGGGAGCCGTTTTTT. This encodes CASSPRVGEPFF.

The CDR3 protein is CSAYRDSNQPQHF. As DNA, the CDR3 is TGCAGTGCTTACAGAGATAGCAATCAGCCCCAGCATTTT. The rearrangement uses TRBV20-1 and TRBJ1-5; no reliable D call. This CDR3 contains 13 residues. Germline CDR1 reads DFQATT; CDR2 reads SNEGSKA (reference sequence). Trimming stripped 5 bases from V and 0 bases from J, with 8 bases between.

The gene calls are TRBV7-9 and TRBJ2-5; D uncertain. The CDR3 has 12 amino acids. Trimming took 7 bases from V and 2 from J, leaving 8 bases between them. From germline, CDR1 is SEHNR and CDR2 FQNEAQ (reference sequence). The CDR3 is CASTQIQETQYF. CDR3 in DNA: TGTGCCAGCACCCAGATACAAGAGACCCAGTACTTC. The full variable domain, with the rest looked up from reference TRBV7-9 and TRBJ2-5, is DTGVSQNPRHKITKRGQNVTFRCDPISEHNRLYWYRQTLGQGPEFLTYFQNEAQLEKSRLLSDRFSAERPKGSFSTLEIQRTEQGDSAMYLCASTQIQETQYFGPGTRLLVL.

This chain links TRBV11-2 with TRBJ2-5; 8 bases are a match to TRBD2. Germline V gives CDR1 SGHAT, CDR2 FQNNGV. Trimming took 5 bases from V and 9 from J; bases not matched to a gene: 14. CDR3 length: 15 amino acids. This CDR3 reads CASSPSGGGFFAQYF. CDR3 sequence (DNA): TGTGCCAGCAGCCCAAGCGGGGGTGGCTTCTTCGCCCAGTACTTC. Based on the CDR3 plus reference TRBV11-2 and TRBJ2-5, the full variable domain is EAGVAQSPRYKIIEKRQSVAFWCNPISGHATLYWYQQILGQGPKLLIQFQNNGVVDDSQLPKDRFSAERLKGVDSTLKIQPAKLEDSAVYLCASSPSGGGFFAQYFGPGTRLLVL.

Only a few counts were recorded for this clonotype. The chain links TRBV20-1 to TRBJ2-2; 10 positions agree with TRBD1. The CDR3 has 16 amino acids. Germline V CDR1 and CDR2: DFQATT, SNEGSKA (reference sequence). The V and J ends lost 2 bases and 0 bases, in that order; junction bases with no gene match: 3. The CDR3 region is CSARRTGGANTGELFF. The CDR3 coding sequence is TGCAGTGCTAGACGGACAGGGGGTGCGAACACCGGGGAGCTGTTTTTT.

In this sample, this clonotype turned up a few times. The chain links TRBV11-2 to TRBJ1-3; 8 nucleotides align to TRBD1. The CDR3 loop spans 14 amino acids. Germline values: CDR1 SGHAT, CDR2 FQNNGV. J was trimmed by 4 bases and V by 6 bases; bases with no gene match: 5. CDR3 sequence reads: CASSWDRSGNTIYF. The CDR3 DNA sequence: TGTGCCAGCAGTTGGGACAGGTCCGGAAACACCATATATTTT.

This chain links TRBV25-1 with TRBJ2-5, with 9 bases that match TRBD1. Unmatched junction bases numbered 1, after V lost 8 bases and J lost 0 bases. CDR3 length: 13 amino acids. Germline CDR1 reads MGHDK; CDR2 reads SYGVNS. CDR3 sequence (DNA): TGTGCCAGCGGACAGGGGTACCAAGAGACCCAGTACTTC. This encodes CASGQGYQETQYF.

The chain carries TRBV20-1 and TRBJ2-5, with 13 positions matching TRBD2. This CDR3 has 14 amino acids. After removal of 8 bases from V and 0 bases from J, the junction contained 3 bases not matched to a gene. The germline gives CDR1 DFQATT, CDR2 SNEGSKA (reference sequence). CDR3 bases: TGCAGTACACTAGCGGGAGGGAACCAAGAGACCCAGTACTTC. Protein: CSTLAGGNQETQYF.

Ten or more counts support this clonotype. This chain joins TRBV20-1 and TRBJ2-7; 7 bases line up with TRBD1. From germline, CDR1 is DFQATT and CDR2 SNEGSKA (reference sequence). The CDR3 spans 13 residues. The V segment lost 5 bases and the J segment 7 bases; nucleotides outside the gene matches: 11. CDR3 residues: CSAVRTGNGEQYF. CDR3 nucleotides: TGCAGTGCTGTACGGACAGGCAACGGGGAGCAGTACTTC.

The J gene is TRBJ2-2, the V gene TRBV5-1; D might be TRBD1 or TRBD2, each matching 5 bases. The CDR3 runs to 18 residues. Trimming left V 4 bases short and J 7 bases short, with 26 bases between. The germline gives CDR1 SGHRS, CDR2 YFSETQ. The CDR3: CASSPTTRGFPLGGELFF. The CDR3 DNA is TGCGCCAGCAGCCCAACGACTCGGGGCTTCCCTCTCGGCGGGGAGCTGTTTTTT.

The gene calls are TRBV5-1 and TRBJ2-2; the D call may be TRBD1 or TRBD2 (5 bases each). Germline values: CDR1 SGHRS, CDR2 YFSETQ. This CDR3 has 15 residues. V was clipped by 4 bases and J by 2 bases, with 12 bases between them. The CDR3 here is CASSASGTNTGELFF. The DNA for the CDR3 is TGCGCCAGCAGCGCCTCCGGGACCAACACCGGGGAGCTGTTTTTT. Supplemented by reference TRBV5-1 and TRBJ2-2, the full variable domain reads KAGVTQTPRYLIKTRGQQVTLSCSPISGHRSVSWYQQTPGQGLQFLFEYFSETQRNKGNFPGRFSGRQFSNSRSEMNVSTLELGDSALYLCASSASGTNTGELFFGEGSRLTVL.

For this clonotype: The CDR3 end shows no conserved phenylalanine or tryptophan, and so a read error is likely. The chain links TRBV20-1 to TRBJ2-7, with 8 bases that match TRBD1. V shed 4 bases and J 7 bases; nucleotides not matched to a gene: 15. This CDR3 contains 15 residues. CDR1 and CDR2 from the germline V gene are DFQATT and SNEGSKA (reference sequence). CDR3 nucleotide sequence: TGCAGTGCTAAACCCCGGGGACAGGCTAAGTTGGAGCAGTACTGC. Residues: CSAKPRGQAKLEQYC.

This clonotype was observed many times. This chain links TRBV15 with TRBJ1-1, with 8 positions matching TRBD1. The CDR3 is made up of 16 amino acids. CDR1 and CDR2 (germline): LNHNV, YYDKDF (reference sequence). The V gene end was trimmed by 1 base and the J gene end by 3 bases; junction bases not matched to a gene: 7. The CDR3 DNA reads as TGTGCCACCAGCAGAGGAGGGGACAGGATCGACACTGAAGCTTTCTTT. It yields the protein CATSRGGDRIDTEAFF. The full variable domain, in which reference TRBV15 and TRBJ1-1 provide the parts outside the CDR3, is DAMVIQNPRYQVTQFGKPVTLSCSQTLNHNVMYWYQQKSSQAPKLLFHYYDKDFNNEADTPDNFQSRRPNTSFCFLDIRSPGLGDTAMYLCATSRGGDRIDTEAFFGQGTRLTVV.

This clonotype was recorded only once. The J gene is TRBJ2-5, the V gene TRBV20-1; 10 bases align to TRBD2. This CDR3 has 18 amino acids. From germline, CDR1 is DFQATT and CDR2 SNEGSKA (reference sequence). J lost 5 bases, V lost 2 bases, and 17 bases had no gene match. CDR3 nucleotide sequence: TGCAGTGCTAGATCCGGTGACGGCCAGCGGGGGGGGTGGGAGACCCAGTACTTC. It yields the protein CSARSGDGQRGGWETQYF.

The genes are TRBV10-1 and TRBJ2-1; D is unclear. Germline V gene sequence: CDR1 WNHNN, CDR2 SYGVQD (reference sequence). The V end was cut by 0 bases, the J end by 8 bases, with 8 bases between. This CDR3 has 13 amino acids. In DNA, the CDR3 is TGCGCCAGCAGTGAGTCAATGAGCCATGAGCAGTTCTTC. Its protein product is CASSESMSHEQFF.

V gene TRBV20-1 combines with J gene TRBJ2-7; unclear D gene. V was clipped by 6 bases and J by 6 bases, with 18 bases between them. The V gene's germline CDR1 is DFQATT and CDR2 SNEGSKA (reference sequence). The CDR3 contains 13 residues. This CDR3 is CSAMRSASGEQYF. CDR3 DNA: TGCAGTGCAATGCGGTCGGCAAGTGGCGAGCAGTACTTC.

This clonotype has just a few counts. The rearrangement uses TRBV29-1 and TRBJ2-7, with 8 positions matching TRBD1. Germline V gives CDR1 SQVTM, CDR2 ANQGSEA. The CDR3 is 15 amino acids. V gave up 6 bases and J gave up 0 bases; unmatched junction bases: 10. CDR3 amino acids: CSVVGQGSASYEQYF. DNA of the CDR3: TGCAGCGTGGTTGGACAGGGATCGGCCTCCTACGAGCAGTACTTC.

The sample holds a few counts of this clonotype. The rearrangement uses TRBV7-3 and TRBJ2-5, with D tentatively TRBD2 (5 bases). The CDR3 loop spans 15 amino acids. V was pared by 3 bases and J by 1 base, with 12 bases between. The germline V gene encodes CDR1 SGHTA and CDR2 FQGTGA. The CDR3 spells CASSFEPGIQETQYF. Written as DNA, the CDR3 is TGTGCCAGCAGCTTCGAACCCGGGATCCAAGAGACCCAGTACTTC.

The sample holds many counts of this clonotype. This chain connects TRBV20-1 to TRBJ2-7; no clear D. Deletions cut 4 bases from V and 0 bases from J, with 16 bases between. Looked up from germline, CDR1 is DFQATT and CDR2 is SNEGSKA (reference sequence). There are 15 residues in the CDR3. The DNA for the CDR3 is TGCAGTGCTATCCCCGGCGACACCACCTCCTACGAGCAGTACTTC. Translating gives CSAIPGDTTSYEQYF.

The CDR3 region is CASSLTATEAFF. The CDR3 coding sequence is TGTGCCAGCAGTTTGACAGCGACTGAAGCTTTCTTT. The chain couples TRBV5-6 to TRBJ1-1, with D perhaps matching TRBD1 (5 bases). CDR1 is SGHDT and CDR2 is YYEEEE in the germline V gene. Trimming removed 5 bases at V and 5 bases at J, with 10 bases between. CDR3 size: 12 residues.

Many counts were recorded for this clonotype. The rearrangement joins TRBV7-9 to TRBJ1-2; 8 bases are a match to TRBD1. Losses at the gene ends were 5 bases for V and 8 bases for J; bases not matched to a gene: 4. Germline loops: CDR1 SEHNR, CDR2 FQNEAQ (reference sequence). The length of the CDR3 is 12 residues. The CDR3 sequence: CASSHRGGGYTF. The DNA of the CDR3 is TGTGCCAGCAGCCACAGGGGGGGAGGCTACACCTTC.

This clonotype occurred many times. The junction differs from germline at one of its ends, possibly a read error. The chain combines TRBV7-9 with TRBJ1-1; D unclear. This CDR3 is built from 11 residues. Per germline, CDR1 SEHNR and CDR2 FQNEAQ (reference sequence). The DNA for the CDR3 is TGTGCCAGCAGCCTCGGGCCTGACGCTTTCTTT. Protein sequence: CASSLGPDAFF.

The chain recombines TRBV5-6 with TRBJ1-4; D call uncertain. CDR1 and CDR2 (germline): SGHDT, YYEEEE. The CDR3 totals 17 residues. The V end was cut by 4 bases, the J end by 4 bases, with 20 bases between. The CDR3, as DNA: TGTGCCAGCAGCGATGCCCCTGTGGGCGCCGGTAATGAAAAACTGTTTTTT. Protein sequence: CASSDAPVGAGNEKLFF.

This clonotype showed up just a few times. The V call is TRBV19, the J call TRBJ2-5; maybe TRBD2 (5 bases). The germline V and J ends were trimmed by 4 bases and 4 bases, with 13 bases remaining between them. CDR1 LNHDA and CDR2 SQIVND come from the germline V gene (reference sequence). The CDR3 sequence is 14 residues long. CDR3 coding DNA: TGTGCCAGTAGTACCAGCTCCGCGGGAGAGACCCAGTACTTC. Translation: CASSTSSAGETQYF.

Remarks on this clonotype: Just one base apart from a much larger clone, this may be a read error. This chain connects TRBV20-1 to TRBJ1-2; D remains ambiguous. The CDR3 loop spans 13 amino acids. Looked up from germline, CDR1 is DFQATT and CDR2 is SNEGSKA (reference sequence). Trimming left V 3 bases short and J 6 bases short, with 14 bases between. The CDR3 DNA is TGCAGTGCTAGGGATACGCGAAAGGATGGCTACACCTTC. This gives the protein CSARDTRKDGYTF.

This clonotype occurred many times. J is TRBJ2-6 and V is TRBV7-9, with D possibly being TRBD1 (6 bases). CDR1 is SEHNR, CDR2 FQNEAQ, per germline (reference sequence). V lost 5 bases, J lost 4 bases, and 18 bases lay in between. CDR3 size: 17 residues. The CDR3 sequence: CASSRDVQGTGANVLTF. CDR3 DNA sequence: TGTGCCAGCAGCCGTGATGTACAGGGAACCGGGGCCAACGTCCTGACTTTC.

The V and J genes are TRBV7-9 and TRBJ1-2; the D gene is possibly TRBD1 (6 bases). Trimming shortened V by 6 bases and J by 0 bases, and 11 bases separated the two germline ends. Germline CDR1 is SEHNR and CDR2 is FQNEAQ (reference sequence). The CDR3 is made up of 14 amino acids. CDR3 nucleotide sequence: TGTGCCAGCAGTGAGCAGGGGACTAACTATGGCTACACCTTC. Protein sequence: CASSEQGTNYGYTF.

This clonotype was seen a handful of times. The V call is TRBV6-5, the J call TRBJ1-6, with a possible D match to TRBD1 (6 bases). Trimming removed 8 bases from V and 8 bases from J, with 19 bases in between. From germline, CDR1 is MNHEY and CDR2 SVGAGI. The CDR3 runs to 15 residues. The CDR3 DNA reads as TGTGCCAGCCAACTCTTGCAGGGGTCGGATTCACCCCTCCACTTT. Translated: CASQLLQGSDSPLHF.